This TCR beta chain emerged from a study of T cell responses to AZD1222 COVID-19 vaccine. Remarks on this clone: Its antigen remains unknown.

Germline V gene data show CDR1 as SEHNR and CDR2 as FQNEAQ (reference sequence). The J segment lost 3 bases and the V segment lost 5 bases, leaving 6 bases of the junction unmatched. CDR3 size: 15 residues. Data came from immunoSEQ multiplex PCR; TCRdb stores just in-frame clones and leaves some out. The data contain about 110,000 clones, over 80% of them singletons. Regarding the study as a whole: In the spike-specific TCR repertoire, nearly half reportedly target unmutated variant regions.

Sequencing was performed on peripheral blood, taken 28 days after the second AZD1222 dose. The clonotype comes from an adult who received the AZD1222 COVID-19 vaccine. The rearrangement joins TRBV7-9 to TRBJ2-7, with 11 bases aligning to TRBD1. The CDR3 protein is CASSKGQGEIYEQYF. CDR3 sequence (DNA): TGTGCCAGCAGCAAGGGACAGGGGGAAATCTACGAGCAGTACTTC.